This entry concerns a single T cell receptor (beta chain). Per the study methods: Reference gene primer amplification gave estimated nucleated cell counts. Assay used: immunoSEQ multiplex PCR; TCRdb lists only in-frame clones, some missing. V, J and clone size were drawn from that table, and D and trimming were deduced from the DNA. The sample contains about 190,000 clones, roughly three quarters of which appear only once. The data originate from a study of blood T cell repertoires in COVID-19. Study at large: Donors in the United States, Italy and Spain gave samples during acute or convalescent COVID-19. Sources were T cells, B-cell-depleted T cells, or PBMCs; the material itself was cDNA or gDNA.

V was trimmed by 6 bases and J by 0 bases, leaving 18 bases between them. CDR3 length: 17 residues. Germline CDR1 reads SNHLY; CDR2 reads FYNNEI. This clonotype was obtained from a man in his 60s with active or convalescent COVID-19. The chain couples TRBV2 to TRBJ1-3; D may be TRBD1 (6 bases). The sequenced material came from peripheral blood. The CDR3 loop reads CASSPARQARSGNTIYF. As DNA, the CDR3 is TGTGCCAGCAGCCCAGCCCGACAGGCTCGCTCTGGAAACACCATATATTTT.